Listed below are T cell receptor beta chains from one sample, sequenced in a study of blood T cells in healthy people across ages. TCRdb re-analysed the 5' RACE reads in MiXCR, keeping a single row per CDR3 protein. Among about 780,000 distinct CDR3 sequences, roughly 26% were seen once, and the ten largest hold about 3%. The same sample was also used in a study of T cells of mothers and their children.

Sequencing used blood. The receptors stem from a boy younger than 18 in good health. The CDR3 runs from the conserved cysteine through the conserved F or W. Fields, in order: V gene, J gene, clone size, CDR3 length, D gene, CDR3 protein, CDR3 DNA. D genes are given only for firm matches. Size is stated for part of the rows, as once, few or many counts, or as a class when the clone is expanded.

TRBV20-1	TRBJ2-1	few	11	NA	CSARHYNEQFF	TGCAGTGCCCGACACTACAATGAGCAGTTCTTC
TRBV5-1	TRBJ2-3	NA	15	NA	CASSPWAGSTDTQYF	TGCGCCAGCAGCCCTTGGGCGGGCAGCACAGATACGCAGTATTTT
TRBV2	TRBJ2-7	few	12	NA	CASSLDRNEQYF	TGTGCCAGCAGCCTGGACAGAAACGAGCAGTACTTC
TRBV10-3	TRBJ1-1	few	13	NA	CAITALPDTEAFF	TGTGCCATCACAGCCCTCCCGGACACTGAAGCTTTCTTT
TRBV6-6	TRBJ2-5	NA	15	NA	CASSNQGGGQETQYF	TGTGCCAGCAGTAACCAAGGTGGTGGGCAAGAGACCCAGTACTTC
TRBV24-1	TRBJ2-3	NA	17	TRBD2	CATSDWLAGMGSDTQYF	TGTGCCACCAGTGATTGGCTAGCGGGGATGGGGTCAGATACGCAGTATTTT
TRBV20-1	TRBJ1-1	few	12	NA	CSAPNGNTEAFF	TGCAGTGCTCCCAACGGGAACACTGAAGCTTTCTTT
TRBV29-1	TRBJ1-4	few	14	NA	CSVEGGTTNEKLFF	TGCAGCGTTGAGGGCGGAACAACTAATGAAAAACTGTTTTTT
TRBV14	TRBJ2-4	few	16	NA	CASSQTTGTAKNIQYF	TGTGCCAGCAGCCAAACTACCGGCACGGCCAAAAACATTCAGTACTTC
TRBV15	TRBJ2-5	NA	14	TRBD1	CATSKTGPEETQYF	TGTGCCACCAGCAAGACAGGGCCGGAAGAGACCCAGTACTTC
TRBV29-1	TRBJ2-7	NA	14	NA	CNVTPGGPSYEQYF	TGCAACGTCACTCCCGGGGGACCCTCCTACGAGCAGTACTTC
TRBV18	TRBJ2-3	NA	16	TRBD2	CASSSSAGGNTDTQYF	TGTGCCAGCTCATCATCAGCGGGGGGAAACACAGATACGCAGTATTTT
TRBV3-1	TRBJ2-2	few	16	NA	CASSPSGTVNTGELFF	TGTGCCAGCAGCCCGTCCGGGACCGTGAACACCGGGGAGCTGTTTTTT
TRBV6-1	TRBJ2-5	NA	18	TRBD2	CASSDGLAGGLYQETQYF	TGTGCCAGCAGTGACGGACTAGCGGGGGGATTGTACCAAGAGACCCAGTACTTC
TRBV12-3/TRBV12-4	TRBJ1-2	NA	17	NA	CASTKGSGTAVIYGYTF	TGTGCCAGCACCAAAGGGTCCGGGACGGCGGTAATTTATGGCTACACCTTC
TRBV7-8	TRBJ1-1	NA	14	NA	CASSFVRGNTEAFF	TGTGCCAGCAGCTTTGTTCGGGGTAACACTGAAGCTTTCTTT
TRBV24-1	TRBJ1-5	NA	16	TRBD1	CATSDQGQGGDQPQHF	TGTGCCACCAGTGACCAGGGACAGGGAGGGGATCAGCCCCAGCATTTT
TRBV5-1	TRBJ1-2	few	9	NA	CATKDGYTF	TGCGCCACCAAGGACGGCTACACCTTC
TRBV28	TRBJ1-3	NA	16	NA	CASSPGPPFSGNTIYF	TGTGCCAGCAGCCCGGGCCCGCCTTTTTCTGGAAACACCATATATTTT
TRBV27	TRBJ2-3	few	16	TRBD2	CASSLIGLAGTDTQYF	TGTGCCAGCAGTCTCATCGGACTAGCGGGGACAGATACGCAGTATTTT
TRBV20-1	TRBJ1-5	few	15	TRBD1	CSARANRGLGQPQHF	TGCAGTGCTAGAGCCAACAGGGGGCTGGGTCAGCCCCAGCATTTT
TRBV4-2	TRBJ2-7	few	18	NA	CASSQVPVTGDGVGEQYF	TGTGCCAGCAGCCAAGTCCCGGTGACGGGCGATGGGGTTGGCGAGCAGTACTTC
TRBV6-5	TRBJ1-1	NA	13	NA	CASTRDTNTEAFF	TGTGCCAGCACCAGAGACACCAACACTGAAGCTTTCTTT
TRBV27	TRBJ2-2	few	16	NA	CASSFIGFANTGELFF	TGTGCCAGCAGTTTCATAGGGTTCGCGAACACCGGGGAGCTGTTTTTT